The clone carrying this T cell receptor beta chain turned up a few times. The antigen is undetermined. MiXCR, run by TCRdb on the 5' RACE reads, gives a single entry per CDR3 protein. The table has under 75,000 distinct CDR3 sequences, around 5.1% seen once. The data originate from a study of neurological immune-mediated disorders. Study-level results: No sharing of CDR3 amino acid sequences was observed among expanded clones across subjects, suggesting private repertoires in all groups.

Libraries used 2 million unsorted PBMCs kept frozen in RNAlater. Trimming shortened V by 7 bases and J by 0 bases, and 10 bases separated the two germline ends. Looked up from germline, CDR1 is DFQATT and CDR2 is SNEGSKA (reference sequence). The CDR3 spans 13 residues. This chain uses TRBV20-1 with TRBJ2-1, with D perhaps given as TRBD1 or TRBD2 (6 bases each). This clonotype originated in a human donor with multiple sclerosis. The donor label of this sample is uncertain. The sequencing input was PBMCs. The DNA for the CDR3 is TGCAGTGGACAGGAGGGCTCCTACAATGAGCAGTTCTTC. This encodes CSGQEGSYNEQFF.